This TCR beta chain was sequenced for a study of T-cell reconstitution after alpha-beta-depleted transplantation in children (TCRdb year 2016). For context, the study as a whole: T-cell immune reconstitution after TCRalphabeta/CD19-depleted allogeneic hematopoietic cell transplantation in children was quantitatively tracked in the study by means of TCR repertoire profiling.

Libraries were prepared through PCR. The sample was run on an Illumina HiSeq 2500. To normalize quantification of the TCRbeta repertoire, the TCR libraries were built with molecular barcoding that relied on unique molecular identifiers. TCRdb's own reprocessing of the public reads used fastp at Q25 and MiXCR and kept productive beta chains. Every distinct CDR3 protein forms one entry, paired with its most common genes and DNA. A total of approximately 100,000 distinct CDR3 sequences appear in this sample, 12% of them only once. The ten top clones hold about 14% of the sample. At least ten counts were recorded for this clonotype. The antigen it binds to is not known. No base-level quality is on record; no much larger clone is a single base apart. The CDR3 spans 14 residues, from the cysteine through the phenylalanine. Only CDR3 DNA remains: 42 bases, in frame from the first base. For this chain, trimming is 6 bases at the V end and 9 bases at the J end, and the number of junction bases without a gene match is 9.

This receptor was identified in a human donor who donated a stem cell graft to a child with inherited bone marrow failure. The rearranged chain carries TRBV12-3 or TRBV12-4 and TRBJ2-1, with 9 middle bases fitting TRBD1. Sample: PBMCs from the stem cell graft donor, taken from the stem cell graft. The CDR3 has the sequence CASSVPGTGFEQFF. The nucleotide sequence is TGTGCCAGCAGCGTGCCCGGGACAGGGTTTGAGCAGTTCTTC.